Many counts were recorded for the clone carrying this TCR beta chain. The data were obtained in a study of spatial heterogeneity in lung cancer. Time point defined: sample taken at primary tumor resection. The donors were approximately 70 patients with non-small cell lung cancer that was early-stage and untreated. Unsorted whole RNA from tumor, nontumor lung or frozen PBMC underwent sequencing. Germline V gene data show CDR1 as SGHRS and CDR2 as YFSETQ. The CDR3 has 14 residues. Trimming left V 1 base short and J 0 bases short, with 8 bases between. MiXCR was run by TCRdb on the 5' RACE reads, yielding one entry per CDR3 protein. The sample records 25,000 or so distinct CDR3 sequences, 3% to 3.5% being singletons.

This sequence joins TRBV5-1 and TRBJ2-7; the D is unclear. Sample: PBMCs, taken at surgery. The origin of this receptor is a female donor with early-stage non-small cell lung cancer. The CDR3 reads CASSLSHSSYEQYF. The CDR3 DNA follows: TGCGCCAGCAGCTTGTCTCACAGCTCCTACGAGCAGTACTTC.